This TCR beta chain was recorded in a study of blood T cell repertoires in COVID-19. Study-level background: From T cells, B-cell-depleted T cells, or PBMCs came the material, which was cDNA or gDNA.

Some clones are missing from TCRdb's copy, which holds only in-frame ones; the method was immunoSEQ multiplex PCR. The table has 35,000 to 50,000 clones, over 70% seen once. The germline CDR1 and CDR2 sequences are LNHDA and SQIVND (reference sequence). Trimming removed 9 bases at V and 1 base at J, with 18 bases between. The CDR3 consists of 15 residues. This chain links TRBV19 with TRBJ1-2, with D possibly being TRBD1 (6 bases). The sample consisted of peripheral blood. This clonotype was obtained from a woman of 80 years or more with acute or convalescent COVID-19. The CDR3 region is CASALGGKYNYGYTF. For the CDR3, the DNA is TGTGCCAGCGCCCTAGGGGGAAAATATAACTATGGCTACACCTTC.